These 16 T cell receptor beta chains came from one sample sequenced in a study of blood T cell repertoires in COVID-19 (dated by TCRdb to the early 2020s). The library was prepared using the immunoSEQ multiplex PCR assay. The clones in this table, taken by TCRdb from immuneACCESS, are in-frame only. Not every clone is retained; where verified, under half of the shortfall comes from an unresolved V gene, and the cause of the rest is unknown. The sample yields roughly 180,000 clones; around 83% were counted once. The ten largest make up 8.2% of the sample. The sequenced sample consisted of peripheral blood. The receptors come from a woman between 55 and 75 years old with acute or convalescent COVID-19.

The chain uses TRBV6-5 and TRBJ1-1, with D unresolved. CDR3 length: 12 amino acids. The germline CDR1 and CDR2 sequences are MNHEY and SVGAGI. Trimming left V 5 bases short and J 1 base short, with 5 bases between. CDR3 residues: CASSSKNTEAFF. CDR3 nucleotides: TGTGCCAGCAGTAGCAAGAACACTGAAGCTTTCTTT.

V gene TRBV5-4 combines with J gene TRBJ2-5; possibly TRBD2 for D (5 bases). V was clipped by 4 bases and J by 3 bases, with 10 bases between them. Per germline, CDR1 SGHNT and CDR2 YYREEE (reference sequence). The CDR3 has 13 residues. CDR3: CASSLGLEETQYF. Written as DNA, the CDR3 is TGTGCCAGCAGCCTAGGACTGGAAGAGACCCAGTACTTC.

This clone was seen just once. The V and J genes are TRBV29-1 and TRBJ2-7, with 11 bases matching TRBD2. V shed 2 bases and J 3 bases; nucleotides not matched to a gene: 3. The CDR3 spans 14 residues. Germline V gives CDR1 SQVTM, CDR2 ANQGSEA. CDR3: CSVETTSGSYEQYF. In DNA, the CDR3 is TGCAGCGTTGAAACTACTAGCGGGAGCTACGAGCAGTACTTC.

This clone was observed a single time. This chain uses TRBV27 with TRBJ2-7; 8 bases are a match to TRBD2. V dropped 6 bases and J dropped 0; count of bases not matched to a gene: 7. The CDR3 runs 15 residues. Germline V gene data show CDR1 as MNHEY and CDR2 as SMNVEV (reference sequence). The CDR3 sequence: CASRAGGVRSYEQYF. Here the CDR3 DNA reads TGTGCCAGCAGGGCGGGGGGAGTACGCTCCTACGAGCAGTACTTC.

DNA for the CDR3: TGTGCCAGTAGTTTCGCCAATCGACTAGGCTTAGGTAATGAGCAGTTCTTC. Translating it yields CASSFANRLGLGNEQFF. V gene TRBV19 combines with J gene TRBJ2-1; weak D call: TRBD2 (6 bases). Trimming removed 5 bases from V and 7 bases from J, with 24 bases in between. CDR1 is LNHDA, CDR2 SQIVND, per germline (reference sequence). The CDR3 length is 17 residues.

J is TRBJ2-5 and V is TRBV7-9, with TRBD1 as a possible D gene (6 bases). This CDR3 has 13 residues. V shed 5 bases and J shed 4 bases, with 11 bases lying between them. From germline, CDR1 is SEHNR and CDR2 FQNEAQ (reference sequence). The CDR3 nucleotides are TGTGCCAGCAGCCAAGGGGGTTTAGAGACCCAGTACTTC. Its protein is CASSQGGLETQYF.

The chain joins TRBV11-3 to TRBJ2-3; 14 bases map to TRBD2. This CDR3 has 17 amino acids. With V trimmed by 5 bases and J by 0 bases, 4 bases remained unmatched. The germline CDR1 and CDR2 sequences are SGHNT and YENEEA. Here the CDR3 DNA reads TGTGCCAGCAGCCGGACTAGCGGGAGGCCTAGCACAGATACGCAGTATTTT. Translated, it gives CASSRTSGRPSTDTQYF.

This clone was seen repeatedly, ten times or more. The chain uses TRBV7-9 and TRBJ1-2; 7 nucleotides match TRBD1. The CDR3 sequence is 14 residues long. The germline V gene encodes CDR1 SEHNR and CDR2 FQNEAQ (reference sequence). Unmatched junction bases numbered 9, after V lost 5 bases and J lost 6 bases. Here the CDR3 reads CASSHGEGGDGYTF. CDR3 DNA sequence: TGTGCCAGCAGCCACGGAGAAGGGGGCGATGGCTACACCTTC.

This chain joins TRBV11-2 and TRBJ2-7, with D unclear. Deletions cut 1 base from V and 3 bases from J, with 4 bases between. Per the germline V gene, CDR1 is SGHAT and CDR2 is FQNNGV. The length of the CDR3 is 12 residues. CDR3 region: CASSLGYYEQYV. The CDR3 DNA follows: TGTGCCAGCAGCTTAGGCTACTACGAGCAGTACGTC.

The chain joins TRBV30 to TRBJ2-7, with D perhaps TRBD2 (7 bases). The germline CDR1 and CDR2 sequences are GTSNPN and SVGIG (reference sequence). CDR3 length equals 14 residues. Trimming removed 2 bases from V and 3 bases from J, with 14 bases in between. In DNA form, the CDR3 reads TGTGCCTGGAGTAGGGGGGGCGTAGGCTACGAGCAGTACTTC. It specifies CAWSRGGVGYEQYF.

The chain uses TRBV14 and TRBJ2-1; TRBD2 matches at 11 bases. V was clipped by 4 bases and J by 5 bases; unmatched bases: 4. Germline V gene sequence: CDR1 SGHDN, CDR2 FVKESK. The CDR3 sequence is 15 residues long. The CDR3 nucleotides read TGTGCCAGCAGCCCACTAGCGGGAGTACACAATGAGCAGTTCTTC. This sequence encodes CASSPLAGVHNEQFF.

The chain is built from TRBV6-6 and TRBJ2-7; 7 nucleotides match TRBD1. The CDR3 covers 17 residues. CDR1 and CDR2 (germline): MNHNY, SVGAGI (reference sequence). V dropped 5 bases and J dropped 0; count of bases not matched to a gene: 13. In nucleotides, the CDR3 is TGTGCCAGCAGTCGCCGAGAGGGGGCCCTCTTCTCCTACGAGCAGTACGTC. Translating gives CASSRREGALFSYEQYV.

For the CDR3, the DNA is TGTGCCAGCAGCCGAGGGGGACTAGCGCCCAACAATGAGCAGTTCTTC. This codes for CASSRGGLAPNNEQFF. The J gene is TRBJ2-1, the V gene TRBV3-1 (or the pseudogene TRBV3-2), with 10 positions matching TRBD2. The CDR3 has 16 residues. V trimming: 4 bases; J trimming: 5 bases; junction bases outside the gene matches: 8. CDR1 and CDR2 (germline): LGHDT, YNNKEL (reference sequence).

This clone was detected a few times. CDR3 residues: CASSMGQGVGTEAFF. In nucleotides, the CDR3 is TGTGCCAGCAGCATGGGACAGGGGGTTGGCACTGAAGCTTTCTTT. The chain employs TRBV3-1 (or the pseudogene TRBV3-2) and TRBJ1-1, with TRBD1 identical over 11 bases. CDR1 is LGHDT, CDR2 YNNKEL, per germline (reference sequence). The CDR3 is made up of 15 amino acids. J gave up 4 bases and V 5 bases, and 6 bases lay outside the gene matches.

V gene TRBV5-1 combines with J gene TRBJ2-1; D possibly corresponds to TRBD2 (6 bases). The CDR3 runs 14 residues. From germline, CDR1 is SGHRS and CDR2 YFSETQ. Trimming left V 4 bases short and J 6 bases short, with 14 bases between. CDR3: CASSPEGSPNEQFF. Here the CDR3 DNA reads TGCGCCAGCAGCCCGGAGGGCTCTCCCAATGAGCAGTTCTTC.

This clone has just a few counts. V gene TRBV12-3 or TRBV12-4 combines with J gene TRBJ1-2; perhaps TRBD1 as D (5 bases). The CDR3 is 11 amino acids. The ends were cut back, 3 bases at V and 7 bases at J, with 6 bases in the middle. CDR3 coding DNA: TGTGCCAGCAGTTTGGGGGGTGGCTACACCTTC. As protein: CASSLGGGYTF.